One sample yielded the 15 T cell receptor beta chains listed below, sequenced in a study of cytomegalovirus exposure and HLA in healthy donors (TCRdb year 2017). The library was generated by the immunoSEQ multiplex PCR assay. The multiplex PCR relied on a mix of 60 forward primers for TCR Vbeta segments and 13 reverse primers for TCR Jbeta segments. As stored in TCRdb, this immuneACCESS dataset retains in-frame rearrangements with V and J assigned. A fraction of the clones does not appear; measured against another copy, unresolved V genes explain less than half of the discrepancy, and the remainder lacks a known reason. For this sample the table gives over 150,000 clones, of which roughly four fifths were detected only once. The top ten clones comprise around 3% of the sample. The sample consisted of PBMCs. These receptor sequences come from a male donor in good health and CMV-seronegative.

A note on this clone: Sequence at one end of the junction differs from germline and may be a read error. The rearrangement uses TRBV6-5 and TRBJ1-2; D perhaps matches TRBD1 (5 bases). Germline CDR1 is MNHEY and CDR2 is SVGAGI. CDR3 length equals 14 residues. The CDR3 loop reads CASSYSRQWESYTF. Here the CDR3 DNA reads TGTGCCAGCAGCTACTCGCGACAGTGGGAAAGCTACACCTTC.

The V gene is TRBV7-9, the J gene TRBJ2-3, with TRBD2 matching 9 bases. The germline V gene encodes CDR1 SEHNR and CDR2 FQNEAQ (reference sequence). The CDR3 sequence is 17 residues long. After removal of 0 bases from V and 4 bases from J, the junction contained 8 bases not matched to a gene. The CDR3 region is CASSLAFGREGSDTQYF. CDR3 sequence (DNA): TGTGCCAGCAGCTTAGCGTTCGGGCGGGAGGGCTCAGATACGCAGTATTTT.

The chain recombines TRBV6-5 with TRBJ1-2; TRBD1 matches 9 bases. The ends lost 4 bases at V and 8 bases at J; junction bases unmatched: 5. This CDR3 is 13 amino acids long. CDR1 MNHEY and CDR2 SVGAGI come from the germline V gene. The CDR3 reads CASSSGTGFGYTF. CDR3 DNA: TGTGCCAGCAGTTCCGGGACAGGGTTCGGCTACACCTTC.

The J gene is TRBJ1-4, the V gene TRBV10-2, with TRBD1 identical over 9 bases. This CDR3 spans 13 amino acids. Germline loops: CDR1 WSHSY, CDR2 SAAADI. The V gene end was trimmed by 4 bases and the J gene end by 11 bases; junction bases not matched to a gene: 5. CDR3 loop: CASSGDRAVKLFF. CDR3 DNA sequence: TGCGCCAGCAGTGGGGACAGGGCGGTGAAACTGTTTTTT.

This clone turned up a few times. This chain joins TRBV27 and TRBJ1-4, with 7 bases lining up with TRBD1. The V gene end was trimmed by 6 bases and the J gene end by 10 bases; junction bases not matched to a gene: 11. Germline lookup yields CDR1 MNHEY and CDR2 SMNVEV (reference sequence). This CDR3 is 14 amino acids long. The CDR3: CASSWLGRQGKLFF. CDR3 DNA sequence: TGTGCCAGCAGCTGGTTAGGGCGACAGGGAAAACTGTTTTTT.

CDR3: CASSADYQETQYF. In DNA form, the CDR3 reads TGTGCCAGCAGTGCTGACTACCAAGAGACCCAGTACTTC. The chain links TRBV25-1 to TRBJ2-5; D uncertain. The V and J ends lost 4 bases and 0 bases respectively, with 6 bases between them. Germline V gene data show CDR1 as MGHDK and CDR2 as SYGVNS. The CDR3 consists of 13 residues.

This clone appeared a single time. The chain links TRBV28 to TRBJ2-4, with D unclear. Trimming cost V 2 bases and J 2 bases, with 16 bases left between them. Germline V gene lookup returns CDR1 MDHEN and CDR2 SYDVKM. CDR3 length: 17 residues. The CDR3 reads CASSLSFEAATKNIQYF. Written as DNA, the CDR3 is TGTGCCAGCAGTTTAAGTTTCGAGGCAGCCACCAAAAACATTCAGTACTTC.

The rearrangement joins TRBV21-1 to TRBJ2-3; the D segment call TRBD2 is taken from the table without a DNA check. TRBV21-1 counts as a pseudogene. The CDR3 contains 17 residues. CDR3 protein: CASSQGLAKRFTDTQYF. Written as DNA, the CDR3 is TGTGCCAGCAGCCAGGGACTAGCGAAACGGTTCACAGATACGCAGTATTTT.

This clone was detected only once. CDR3 DNA: TGTGCCAGCAGCTTTCAAGGGGTTGCAGAGACCCAGTACTTC. Encoded protein: CASSFQGVAETQYF. The V and J genes are TRBV7-9 and TRBJ2-5; TRBD1 is a possible D gene (5 bases). In germline, CDR1 is SEHNR, CDR2 FQNEAQ (reference sequence). This CDR3 has 14 residues. Trimming shortened V by 3 bases and J by 4 bases, and 12 bases separated the two germline ends.

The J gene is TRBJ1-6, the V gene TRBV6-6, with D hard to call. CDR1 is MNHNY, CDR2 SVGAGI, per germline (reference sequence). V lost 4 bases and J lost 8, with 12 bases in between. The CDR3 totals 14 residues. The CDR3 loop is CASSFQVGDSPLHF. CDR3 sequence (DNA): TGTGCCAGCAGTTTTCAGGTCGGGGATTCACCCCTCCACTTT.

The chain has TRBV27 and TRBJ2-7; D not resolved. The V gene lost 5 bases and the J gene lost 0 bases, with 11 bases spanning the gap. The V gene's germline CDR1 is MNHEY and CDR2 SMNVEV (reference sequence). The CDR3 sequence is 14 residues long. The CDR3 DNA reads TGTGCCAGCAGTCTTACAGTCAGCTCCTACGAGCAGTACTTC. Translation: CASSLTVSSYEQYF.

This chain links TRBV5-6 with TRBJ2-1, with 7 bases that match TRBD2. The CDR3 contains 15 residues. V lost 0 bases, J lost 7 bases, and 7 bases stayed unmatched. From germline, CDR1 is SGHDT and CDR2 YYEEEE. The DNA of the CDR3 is TGTGCCAGCAGCTTGGGGCTTGCGGGGGATAATGAGCAGTTCTTC. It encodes CASSLGLAGDNEQFF.

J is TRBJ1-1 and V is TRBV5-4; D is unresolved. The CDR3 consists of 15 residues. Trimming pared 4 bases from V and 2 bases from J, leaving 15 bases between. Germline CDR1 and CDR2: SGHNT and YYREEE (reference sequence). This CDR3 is CASSPPWSLNTEAFF. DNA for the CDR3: TGTGCCAGCAGCCCGCCTTGGTCACTAAACACTGAAGCTTTCTTT.

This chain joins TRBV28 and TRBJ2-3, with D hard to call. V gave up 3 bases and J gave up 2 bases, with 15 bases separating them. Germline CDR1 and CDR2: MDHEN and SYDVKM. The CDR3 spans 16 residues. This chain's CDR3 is CASSFLGLEITDTQYF. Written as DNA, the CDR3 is TGTGCCAGCAGTTTTCTGGGCCTTGAAATCACAGATACGCAGTATTTT.

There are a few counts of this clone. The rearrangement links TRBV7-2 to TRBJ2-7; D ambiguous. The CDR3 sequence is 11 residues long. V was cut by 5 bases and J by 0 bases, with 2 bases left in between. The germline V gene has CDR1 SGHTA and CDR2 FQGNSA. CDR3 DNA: TGTGCCAGCAGCCGCTCCTACGAGCAGTACTTC. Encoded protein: CASSRSYEQYF.